This T cell receptor (beta chain) originates from a study of T cell changes during pregnancy in multiple sclerosis. Profiled with immunoSEQ multiplex PCR; TCRdb holds only in-frame clones, not every one. Of some 10,000 clones listed, 75% to 90% are singletons. The sample in question was CD8+ T cells from peripheral blood mononuclear cells, obtained after pregnancy. This clonotype was sampled from a female donor in good health, enrolled as a control in a pregnancy study.

For the CDR3, the DNA is TGTGCCAGCGCGATTGGGCCTGCCTACGAGCAGTACTTC. As protein: CASAIGPAYEQYF. The V and J genes are TRBV6-5 and TRBJ2-7; no firm D call. The germline V and J ends were trimmed by 8 bases and 2 bases, with 13 bases remaining between them. The CDR3 contains 13 residues. The germline V gene has CDR1 MNHEY and CDR2 SVGAGI.